The 9 T cell receptor beta chains below all came from one sample that was sequenced in a study of T cells in tumors after PD-1 blockade. Some clones are missing from TCRdb's copy, which holds only in-frame ones; the method was immunoSEQ multiplex PCR. The sample lists more than 11,000 clones, about 84% occurring once. The material sequenced was PBMCs, taken after anti-PD-1 treatment. These receptors originate from a human donor with basal cell carcinoma.

The V and J genes are TRBV10-2 and TRBJ2-7, with D possibly TRBD1 on 5 matching bases. V shed 1 base and J shed 1 base, with 8 bases lying between them. The CDR3 has 14 amino acids. From germline, CDR1 is WSHSY and CDR2 SAAADI. CDR3 sequence: CASSELGPSYEQYF. The CDR3 nucleotides read TGCGCCAGCAGTGAGTTGGGGCCTTCCTACGAGCAGTACTTC.

The V gene is TRBV30, the J gene TRBJ2-6, with D perhaps being TRBD1 or TRBD2 (5 bases each). Trimming removed 7 bases from V and 5 bases from J, with 27 bases in between. This CDR3 contains 18 residues. The germline gives CDR1 GTSNPN, CDR2 SVGIG (reference sequence). The CDR3 DNA is TGTGCCTCCAAAGCCCCCGGGGCCAGCTTTTCTAGGGCCAACGTCCTGACTTTC. This encodes CASKAPGASFSRANVLTF. The variable domain in full, completed from reference TRBV30 and TRBJ2-6, reads SQTIHQWPATLVQPVGSPLSLECTVEGTSNPNLYWYRQAAGRGLQLLFYSVGIGQISSEVPQNLSASRPQDRQFILSSKKLLLSDSGFYLCASKAPGASFSRANVLTFGAGSRLTVL.

The chain is built from TRBV29-1 and TRBJ2-5; D not resolved. The V gene lost 0 bases and the J gene lost 9 bases, with 8 bases spanning the gap. The CDR3 runs 11 residues. Germline loops: CDR1 SQVTM, CDR2 ANQGSEA. The DNA for the CDR3 is TGCAGCGTTGAAGATAAGGCTCCCCAGTACTTC. This encodes CSVEDKAPQYF.

The chain employs TRBV19 and TRBJ1-2, with 9 bases fitting TRBD1. V lost 3 bases and J lost 2; bases outside the gene matches: 1. CDR3 size: 14 residues. Germline-derived CDR1 and CDR2 are LNHDA and SQIVND (reference sequence). The CDR3 spells CASSMGQGNYGYTF. The CDR3 coding sequence is TGTGCCAGTAGTATGGGACAGGGAAACTATGGCTACACCTTC.

The genes are TRBV7-9 and TRBJ2-1; D gene ambiguous. V lost 3 bases and J lost 1, with 1 base in between. The germline V gene has CDR1 SEHNR and CDR2 FQNEAQ (reference sequence). This CDR3 is built from 12 residues. CDR3 nucleotide sequence: TGTGCCAGCAGCTTTTCCTACAATGAGCAGTTCTTC. Its protein product is CASSFSYNEQFF.

In nucleotides, the CDR3 is TGTGCCAGCAGCTTAGGAAAAGGCCGGGCCTATAAGGACTACGAGCAGTACTTC. As protein: CASSLGKGRAYKDYEQYF. The chain links TRBV11-2 to TRBJ2-7; D is unclear. The CDR3 has 18 residues. In germline, CDR1 is SGHAT, CDR2 FQNNGV. Trimming shortened V by 1 base and J by 3 bases, and 22 bases separated the two germline ends.

This clone was detected once. V is TRBV21-1 and J is TRBJ1-2; the table's D call, TRBD1, was not checked against the DNA. TRBV21-1 is tagged as a pseudogene. CDR3 size: 15 residues. This chain's CDR3 is CASSKGGLMLWGYTF. CDR3 DNA sequence: TGTGCCAGCAGCAAAGGGGGGCTTATGCTATGGGGCTACACCTTC.

The chain recombines TRBV3-1 (or the pseudogene TRBV3-2) with TRBJ2-3; D not certain. The CDR3 has 15 residues. V lost 3 bases and J 0 bases, leaving 10 bases between the germline ends. Germline V lookup: CDR1 LGHDT, CDR2 YNNKEL (reference sequence). The CDR3 reads CASSQLFLSTDTQYF. The DNA of the CDR3 is TGTGCCAGCAGCCAGCTATTTTTAAGCACAGATACGCAGTATTTT.

J is TRBJ1-6 and V is TRBV7-3, with TRBD1 identical over 8 bases. The junction had 4 bases not matched to a gene; V was cut back by 2 bases and J by 7 bases. CDR1 is SGHTA and CDR2 is FQGTGA in the germline V gene. The CDR3 has 15 residues. DNA for the CDR3: TGTGCCAGCAGCTTAGACAGGGGCCGGAATTCACCCCTCCACTTT. This codes for CASSLDRGRNSPLHF.